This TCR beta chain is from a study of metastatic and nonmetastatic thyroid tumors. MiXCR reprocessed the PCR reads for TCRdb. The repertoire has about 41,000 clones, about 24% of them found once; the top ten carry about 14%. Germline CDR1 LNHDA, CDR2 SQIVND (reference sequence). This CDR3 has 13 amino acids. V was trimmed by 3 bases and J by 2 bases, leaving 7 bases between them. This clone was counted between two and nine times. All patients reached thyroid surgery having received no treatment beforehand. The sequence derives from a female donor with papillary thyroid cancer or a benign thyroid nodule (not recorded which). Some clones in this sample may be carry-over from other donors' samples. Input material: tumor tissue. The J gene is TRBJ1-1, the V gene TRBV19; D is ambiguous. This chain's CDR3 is CASSIGGNTEAFF. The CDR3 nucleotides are TGTGCCAGTAGTATCGGCGGTAACACTGAAGCTTTCTTT.